Reported below is one TCR beta chain. Trimming cost V 6 bases and J 6 bases, with 14 bases left between them. The germline gives CDR1 LNHDA, CDR2 SQIVND (reference sequence). This CDR3 is 13 amino acids long. The data are from a study of blood T cell repertoires in COVID-19. TCRdb's table, derived via immunoSEQ multiplex PCR, lists solely in-frame clones and lacks some. The table shows about 670,000 clones, with 70% to 90% occurring only once. The source material was peripheral blood. The TCR was taken from a woman under 30 with acute or convalescent COVID-19. The genes are TRBV19 and TRBJ1-2; possible D gene TRBD1, 5 bases. CDR3 nucleotide sequence: TGTGCCAGTAGACCGGGAGGGGTCGATGGCTACACCTTC. Its translation: CASRPGGVDGYTF.